The next 21 T cell receptor beta chains were all read from a single sample in a study of blood T cell repertoires in COVID-19. Here immunoSEQ multiplex PCR was the method, and the copy in TCRdb shows in-frame clones only, minus some. Of about 270,000 clones listed, 91% are singletons. Sequences were obtained from PBMCs or T cells enriched from blood (not recorded which). These receptors were collected from a man aged 35-49 years who had been exposed to COVID-19.

The V and J genes are TRBV29-1 and TRBJ2-7; D gene ambiguous. The length of the CDR3 is 13 residues. V was trimmed by 0 bases and J by 3 bases, leaving 9 bases between them. Per germline, CDR1 SQVTM and CDR2 ANQGSEA. CDR3: CSVEESANYEQYF. The CDR3 DNA reads as TGCAGCGTTGAAGAGAGCGCAAACTACGAGCAGTACTTC.

The V gene is TRBV19, the J gene TRBJ1-2, with 8 bases identical to TRBD1. Germline values: CDR1 LNHDA, CDR2 SQIVND (reference sequence). The trim removed 4 bases at V and 4 bases at J, leaving 5 bases unmatched. There are 14 residues in the CDR3. The CDR3 loop is CASSTGGSIYGYTF. In DNA, the CDR3 is TGTGCCAGTAGTACAGGGGGCTCTATCTATGGCTACACCTTC. Supplemented by reference TRBV19 and TRBJ1-2, the full variable domain reads DGGITQSPKYLFRKEGQNVTLSCEQNLNHDAMYWYRQDPGQGLRLIYYSQIVNDFQKGDIAEGYSVSREKKESFPLTVTSAQKNPTAFYLCASSTGGSIYGYTFGSGTRLTVV.

V and J are TRBV5-1 and TRBJ2-7; no clear D gene. This CDR3 spans 13 amino acids. Germline CDR1 and CDR2: SGHRS and YFSETQ. V lost 0 bases to trimming and J lost 2 bases, with 6 bases between them. The CDR3 sequence is CASSLDTTYEQYF. The CDR3 coding sequence is TGCGCCAGCAGCTTGGACACAACCTACGAGCAGTACTTC. The full variable domain, with the rest looked up from reference TRBV5-1 and TRBJ2-7, is KAGVTQTPRYLIKTRGQQVTLSCSPISGHRSVSWYQQTPGQGLQFLFEYFSETQRNKGNFPGRFSGRQFSNSRSEMNVSTLELGDSALYLCASSLDTTYEQYFGPGTRLTVT.

The chain carries TRBV11-2 and TRBJ2-1, with 8 bases identical to TRBD2. The CDR3 length is 15 residues. From germline, CDR1 is SGHAT and CDR2 FQNNGV. Unmatched junction bases numbered 3, after V lost 4 bases and J lost 1 base. The CDR3 sequence is CASSSTSGSYNEQFF. The CDR3 nucleotides are TGTGCCAGCAGCTCTACTAGCGGTTCCTACAATGAGCAGTTCTTC.

The chain uses TRBV12-3 or TRBV12-4 and TRBJ1-5; D perhaps matches TRBD1 (5 bases). CDR3 length: 12 residues. Trimming pared 6 bases from V and 3 bases from J, leaving 6 bases between. CDR3 residues: CASRTVNQPQHF. The CDR3 nucleotides read TGTGCCAGCAGGACAGTCAATCAGCCCCAGCATTTT.

The chain links TRBV7-3 to TRBJ1-6; D is unresolved. Trimming left V 2 bases short and J 8 bases short, with 10 bases between. Germline CDR1 and CDR2: SGHTA and FQGTGA. The CDR3 is made up of 14 amino acids. CDR3 region: CASSLGESYSPLHF. In nucleotides, the CDR3 is TGTGCCAGCAGCTTAGGGGAGAGTTATTCACCCCTCCACTTT.

The chain has TRBV5-1 and TRBJ2-5, with TRBD1 matching 8 bases. This CDR3 contains 14 residues. With 4 bases clipped from V and 6 bases from J, the junction kept 8 bases outside the gene matches. Germline V gives CDR1 SGHRS, CDR2 YFSETQ. The CDR3 spells CASSPDRVAKTQYF. The CDR3 bases are TGCGCCAGCAGCCCGGACAGGGTCGCAAAGACCCAGTACTTC.

The chain is built from TRBV12-3 or TRBV12-4 and TRBJ2-7, with D unclear. Deletions cut 3 bases from V and 7 bases from J, with 7 bases between. This CDR3 spans 11 amino acids. CDR3 sequence: CASSFGGEQYF. Here the CDR3 DNA reads TGTGCCAGCAGTTTCGGCGGTGAGCAGTACTTC.

The chain employs TRBV6-5 and TRBJ2-1; 10 bases line up with TRBD1. J lost 8 bases, V lost 6 bases, and 10 bases had no gene match. Per the germline V gene, CDR1 is MNHEY and CDR2 is SVGAGI. The CDR3 is 15 amino acids. CDR3 residues: CASRWRDRGRDEQFF. The CDR3 region has the DNA TGTGCCAGCAGGTGGAGGGACAGGGGAAGGGATGAGCAGTTCTTC.

The chain couples TRBV27 to TRBJ1-4, with 10 bases aligning to TRBD1. Germline V CDR1 and CDR2: MNHEY, SMNVEV (reference sequence). The length of the CDR3 is 15 residues. Losses at the gene ends were 3 bases for V and 5 bases for J; bases not matched to a gene: 3. In DNA, the CDR3 is TGTGCCAGCAGTTTTGGGACAGGGGCAAATGAAAAACTGTTTTTT. Translating it yields CASSFGTGANEKLFF.

The chain carries TRBV19 and TRBJ1-4, with no clear D. V gave up 10 bases and J gave up 0 bases, with 12 bases separating them. Germline CDR1 and CDR2: LNHDA and SQIVND (reference sequence). The CDR3 spans 14 residues. Here the CDR3 DNA reads TGTGCCACAGGCTCGTGGGCAACTAATGAAAAACTGTTTTTT. Amino acids: CATGSWATNEKLFF.

The chain recombines TRBV19 with TRBJ2-5, with 9 bases fitting TRBD1. V shed 5 bases, J shed 5 bases, and the junction held 9 bases outside the gene matches. This CDR3 is 15 amino acids long. Germline CDR1 LNHDA, CDR2 SQIVND (reference sequence). In DNA form, the CDR3 reads TGTGCCAGTAGTTGGTTAGGACAGGGGTTTGAGACCCAGTACTTC. This gives the protein CASSWLGQGFETQYF.

The sample holds one count of this clone. The chain combines TRBV18 with TRBJ2-3; 9 positions agree with TRBD1. The V gene's germline CDR1 is KGHSH and CDR2 LQKENI. Losses at the gene ends were 3 bases for V and 3 bases for J; bases not matched to a gene: 1. The CDR3 spans 14 residues. The CDR3 is CASSPGQGTDTQYF. CDR3 bases: TGTGCCAGCTCACCCGGACAGGGGACAGATACGCAGTATTTT.

V gene TRBV6-2 or TRBV6-3 combines with J gene TRBJ1-1, with D perhaps matching TRBD1 (5 bases). The V and J ends lost 4 bases and 6 bases respectively, with 9 bases between them. CDR1 and CDR2 (germline): MNHEY, SVGEGT. This CDR3 has 12 residues. DNA of the CDR3: TGTGCCAGCAGTTCGACAGTAGCTGAAGCTTTCTTT. It codes for CASSSTVAEAFF.

Written as DNA, the CDR3 is TGTGCCAGCAGTTTACTAGCGACTAGCACAGATACGCAGTATTTT. Its translation: CASSLLATSTDTQYF. This rearrangement joins TRBV27 to TRBJ2-3, with D possibly TRBD2 on 6 matching bases. Germline lookup yields CDR1 MNHEY and CDR2 SMNVEV (reference sequence). This CDR3 has 15 residues. Trimming shortened V by 2 bases and J by 0 bases, and 9 bases separated the two germline ends.

The rearrangement uses TRBV11-3 and TRBJ2-3; tentatively, D is TRBD2 (6 bases). CDR3 size: 16 residues. Germline V gene lookup returns CDR1 SGHNT and CDR2 YENEEA. V was trimmed by 2 bases and J by 2 bases, leaving 14 bases between them. This CDR3 is CASSLTQGGITDTQYF. The CDR3, as DNA: TGTGCCAGCAGCTTAACACAAGGAGGGATCACAGATACGCAGTATTTT. Looking up the rest from reference TRBV11-3 and TRBJ2-3 gives the full variable domain: EAGVVQSPRYKIIEKKQPVAFWCNPISGHNTLYWYLQNLGQGPELLIRYENEEAVDDSQLPKDRFSAERLKGVDSTLKIQPAELGDSAVYLCASSLTQGGITDTQYFGPGTRLTVL.

The chain uses TRBV14 and TRBJ2-2, with a tentative D call TRBD1 (6 bases). Trimming took off 4 bases at V and 3 bases at J, with 18 bases between the two ends. This CDR3 region has 17 residues. Germline lookup yields CDR1 SGHDN and CDR2 FVKESK. In DNA, the CDR3 is TGTGCCAGCAGCCCAGGGGCAAGCCGGGGAGACACCGGGGAGCTGTTTTTT. Amino acid sequence: CASSPGASRGDTGELFF.

V gene TRBV28 combines with J gene TRBJ2-7; D unresolved. The length of the CDR3 is 11 residues. The germline V gene has CDR1 MDHEN and CDR2 SYDVKM. V was clipped by 3 bases and J by 6 bases, with 6 bases between them. CDR3 sequence: CASSLEFEQYF. The CDR3 coding sequence is TGTGCCAGCAGTTTGGAGTTCGAGCAGTACTTC.

This sequence joins TRBV27 and TRBJ2-5; TRBD1 agrees at 12 bases. The CDR3 runs to 16 residues. Trimming at V came to 8 bases and at J to 5 bases, leaving 12 bases not matched to a gene. CDR1 and CDR2 (germline): MNHEY, SMNVEV (reference sequence). CDR3 amino acids: CASSMAGTGGGETQYF. CDR3 in DNA: TGTGCCAGCTCCATGGCCGGGACAGGGGGCGGGGAGACCCAGTACTTC.

This chain joins TRBV19 and TRBJ2-2; TRBD2 agrees at 9 bases. This CDR3 comprises 14 residues. Germline V gene lookup returns CDR1 LNHDA and CDR2 SQIVND (reference sequence). The trim removed 8 bases at V and 4 bases at J, leaving 5 bases unmatched. CDR3 sequence (DNA): TGTGCCAGTCGAGCGGGAGGAGGCACCGGGGAGCTGTTTTTT. Translation: CASRAGGGTGELFF.

V and J are TRBV3-1 (or the pseudogene TRBV3-2) and TRBJ2-2; the D gene is possibly TRBD2 (5 bases). Germline V lookup: CDR1 LGHDT, CDR2 YNNKEL (reference sequence). V lost 1 base and J 3 bases, leaving 15 bases between the germline ends. The CDR3 spans 17 residues. DNA for the CDR3: TGTGCCAGCAGCCAAGTTTTCGGGGAAGGGTACACCGGGGAGCTGTTTTTT. Translated, it gives CASSQVFGEGYTGELFF.